These T cell receptor beta chains were read from a single sample in a study of patients and donors after allogeneic stem cell transplantation. TCRdb redid the calling of the RT-PCR reads with MiXCR, one entry per CDR3 protein. The sample includes tens of thousands of distinct CDR3 sequences, roughly 52% of them seen just once. Sequencing used blood, either unsorted or a sorted T cell fraction (not recorded which). These receptors all stem from a human donor who was either an allogeneic HSCT recipient or a stem cell or donor lymphocyte infusion donor (not recorded which). It is not recorded whose cells these are; they may come from a transplant donor. Both conserved end residues are part of each CDR3. D genes are given only for firm matches. For some rows the clone size is stated as once, few or many, or as a class when expanded; others skip it.

TGTGCCAGCGGTGAGGCAGGGGCAACGAACACTGAAGCTTTCTTT | CASGEAGATNTEAFF | TRBJ1-1 | TRBV28 | . | .
TGCAGCGTCCGGGACGGACTGAACACTGAAGCTTTCTTT | CSVRDGLNTEAFF | TRBJ1-1 | TRBV29-1 | . | .
TGTGCCAGCAGCCTCCTTTGGAACACTGAAGCTTTCTTT | CASSLLWNTEAFF | TRBJ1-1 | TRBV14 | few | .
TGTGCCAGCAGTTACCCATTGACAGGGAGGAACACTGAAGCTTTCTTT | CASSYPLTGRNTEAFF | TRBJ1-1 | TRBV28 | . | TRBD1
TGCAGTGCTAGGCCCAGGCGGGGAACTAATGAAAAACTGTTTTTT | CSARPRRGTNEKLFF | TRBJ1-4 | TRBV20-1 | . | .
TGCGCCAGCAGCTTGGGCTCAGAACTCAATCAGCCCCAGCATTTT | CASSLGSELNQPQHF | TRBJ1-5 | TRBV5-1 | . | .
TGCGCCAGCAGCCCTGACAGCTATGAGCCCCAGCATTTT | CASSPDSYEPQHF | TRBJ1-5 | TRBV5-1 | . | .
TGCAGCGTCGCCCAACAGGACTCCAATCAGCCCCAGCATTTT | CSVAQQDSNQPQHF | TRBJ1-5 | TRBV29-1 | once | .
TGCAGCGTTGAAGGGCGGGGGGAAAGGAACACTGAAGCTTTCTTT | CSVEGRGERNTEAFF | TRBJ1-1 | TRBV29-1 | . | .
TGTGCCAGCAGTCTTGGGACCAAGGGAAGTGAAAAACTGTTTTTT | CASSLGTKGSEKLFF | TRBJ1-4 | TRBV6-2/TRBV6-3 | . | .
TGCGCCAGCAGCGCGGACGGAGCCGGATCTGGAAACACCATATATTTT | CASSADGAGSGNTIYF | TRBJ1-3 | TRBV4-3 | . | .
TGTGCCAGCAGCTTAAAAAAACAGGAACAAGAGACCCAGTACTTC | CASSLKKQEQETQYF | TRBJ2-5 | TRBV5-5 | . | .
TGTGCCAGCACGTACAGGGCAGGGTATGGCGGCTACACCTTC | CASTYRAGYGGYTF | TRBJ1-2 | TRBV12-3/TRBV12-4 | few | .
TGCAGTGCTACCAGGGCCAATCAGCCCCAGCATTTT | CSATRANQPQHF | TRBJ1-5 | TRBV20-1 | . | .
TGCAGTGCTAGAGCTGGCACTGAAGCTTTCTTT | CSARAGTEAFF | TRBJ1-1 | TRBV20-1 | . | .
TGTGCCAGCAGCTTAGCGCCGGGGTTCGACGAGCAGTACTTC | CASSLAPGFDEQYF | TRBJ2-7 | TRBV7-9 | . | .
TGCGCCAGCAGCTTGGCCGAGAGTATAACTGGACTAGCTTCCTACAATGAGCAGTTCTTC | CASSLAESITGLASYNEQFF | TRBJ2-1 | TRBV5-1 | . | TRBD2
TGTGCCAGCAGTTTCGTGGGTCTTTTTGAAAAACTGTTTTTT | CASSFVGLFEKLFF | TRBJ1-4 | TRBV5-5 | few | .
TGCAGTGCCCGGGGCCTCAATCAGCCCCAGCATTTT | CSARGLNQPQHF | TRBJ1-5 | TRBV20-1 | . | .
TGCAGCTCCCTTATTGGGACAGGGACACTGTTTTTT | CSSLIGTGTLFF | TRBJ1-4 | TRBV29-1 | . | TRBD1
TGCAGCGCCCTACATACGAGCGAAGGTGAAAAACTGTTTTTT | CSALHTSEGEKLFF | TRBJ1-4 | TRBV29-1 | . | .
TGCGCCAGCTCCCTAGAGGGGTCCCAACAGCCCCAGCATTTT | CASSLEGSQQPQHF | TRBJ1-5 | TRBV5-1 | . | .
TGCGCCAGCAGCCAAGTTGGGGAAGAAAAACTGTTTTTT | CASSQVGEEKLFF | TRBJ1-4 | TRBV4-1 | . | .
TGTGCCACCAGCAGAGGATTCTACAGGGGGCGGAATCAGCCCCAGCATTTT | CATSRGFYRGRNQPQHF | TRBJ1-5 | TRBV15 | . | TRBD1
TGCGCCAGCAGCTTGGTGATCGCGAACACCGGGGAGCTGTTTTTT | CASSLVIANTGELFF | TRBJ2-2 | TRBV5-1 | . | .
TGCGCCAGCAGCCAAGAGCCCAGGACCCGGCGGGACTATGGCTACACCTTC | CASSQEPRTRRDYGYTF | TRBJ1-2 | TRBV4-3 | . | .
TGCAGTGCTAGCCGCGACAGGGTCCTATCTAATCAGCCCCAGCATTTT | CSASRDRVLSNQPQHF | TRBJ1-5 | TRBV20-1 | . | TRBD1
TGCAGCGTTGAAGCCTCCCAGGCAGAGCCCTACTATGGCTACACCTTC | CSVEASQAEPYYGYTF | TRBJ1-2 | TRBV29-1 | few | .
TGCGCCAGCAGCCAAGAGAGCGCGGGAGGGAAACTGTTTTTT | CASSQESAGGKLFF | TRBJ1-4 | TRBV4-3 | few | .
TGTGCCAGCAGCCTCCGGTCGGAAGGGGGCTACACCTTC | CASSLRSEGGYTF | TRBJ1-2 | TRBV12-3/TRBV12-4 | once | .
TGCAGCGTTGGTGGCAGATTTGTGTATGAGCAGTTCTTC | CSVGGRFVYEQFF | TRBJ2-1 | TRBV29-1 | . | .
TGTGCCAGCAGTTACCCGCACAGGGGTGACACTGAAGCTTTCTTT | CASSYPHRGDTEAFF | TRBJ1-1 | TRBV12-3/TRBV12-4 | . | TRBD1
TGTGCCAGCAGCCCTCAATCAGATACGCAGTATTTT | CASSPQSDTQYF | TRBJ2-3 | TRBV6-2/TRBV6-3 | . | .
TGCAGAGATATATGCACCGCTCTGGATTCACCCCTCCACTTT | CRDICTALDSPLHF | TRBJ1-6 | TRBV29-1 | . | .
TGTGCCAGCTCACCGATACAGAAGACTGAAGCTTTCTTT | CASSPIQKTEAFF | TRBJ1-1 | TRBV18 | . | .
TGCGCCAGCAGCCGCGGGGGGTCAGACACTGAAGCTTTCTTT | CASSRGGSDTEAFF | TRBJ1-1 | TRBV5-1 | . | .
TGTGCCAGCAGCCAAGACCCGATCTCTGGAAACACCATATATTTT | CASSQDPISGNTIYF | TRBJ1-3 | TRBV3-1 | few | .
TGTGCCAGCAGCGAGGCCCAGGGCAGGGATGCTGAAGCTTTCTTT | CASSEAQGRDAEAFF | TRBJ1-1 | TRBV9 | few | .
TGCGCCAGCAGCCTGGACGAGCCGGGACACGGTCGGATTGAAGCTTTCTTT | CASSLDEPGHGRIEAFF | TRBJ1-1 | TRBV5-1 | few | .
TGCGCCAGCAGACCTACAGGGAACACTGAAGCTTTCTTT | CASRPTGNTEAFF | TRBJ1-1 | TRBV5-1 | . | .
TGTGCCAGTAGCCCAGAGTGGGCGGGTTTTGAAGCTTTCTTT | CASSPEWAGFEAFF | TRBJ1-1 | TRBV19 | few | .
TGTGCCAGCAGCTTAGTCGGGAGTACGAGGGAAGCTTTCTTT | CASSLVGSTREAFF | TRBJ1-1 | TRBV7-2 | . | .
TGTGCCAGTGGAGTGGTGGGAGGCCTTGCAGATACGCAGTATTTT | CASGVVGGLADTQYF | TRBJ2-3 | TRBV7-2 | . | .
TGCAGTGTCTTGAGGGGGACAGGGCCCGGAAACACCATATATTTT | CSVLRGTGPGNTIYF | TRBJ1-3 | TRBV20-1 | . | TRBD1
TGTGCCAGCAGTGAGACAGCTAATGAAAAACTGTTTTTT | CASSETANEKLFF | TRBJ1-4 | TRBV6-5 | . | .
TGTGCCAGCACCTTTAGCGGGATCAAGAACAATGAGCAGTTCTTC | CASTFSGIKNNEQFF | TRBJ2-1 | TRBV2 | . | TRBD2
TGTGCCAGCATAGGCCTCTTGCCGGACAGGGGTAGTAGCAATCAGCCCCAGCATTTT | CASIGLLPDRGSSNQPQHF | TRBJ1-5 | TRBV7-3 | . | TRBD1
TGTGCCAGCAGCTTAGAAGGGACAGCTAACTATGGCTACACCTTC | CASSLEGTANYGYTF | TRBJ1-2 | TRBV7-8 | . | TRBD1
TGTGCCAGCAACCGGGTGAATCAGCCCCAGCATTTT | CASNRVNQPQHF | TRBJ1-5 | TRBV12-3/TRBV12-4 | few | .